These 22 T cell receptor beta chains came from one sample sequenced in a study of cytomegalovirus exposure and HLA in healthy donors (dated by TCRdb to 2016 to 2017). Libraries were built with the immunoSEQ multiplex PCR assay. The multiplex PCR relied on a mix of 60 forward primers for TCR Vbeta segments and 13 reverse primers for TCR Jbeta segments. Drawn from immuneACCESS, this table holds only the in-frame rearrangements with V and J called that TCRdb kept. Clones are partly lost; checked studies trace under half to an unresolved V gene and leave the rest unexplained. For this sample, the table gives fewer than 75,000 clones. The ten top clones hold about a sixth of the sample. The material sequenced was PBMCs. The source of these receptors is a boy aged 5-17 years in good health and CMV-seronegative.

The V gene is TRBV5-6, the J gene TRBJ2-5, with D possibly TRBD1 on 6 matching bases. Germline V CDR1 and CDR2: SGHDT, YYEEEE. V was cut by 2 bases and J by 3 bases, with 17 bases left in between. This CDR3 is built from 16 residues. CDR3 sequence: CASSLPQGMLEETQYF. The CDR3 coding sequence is TGTGCCAGCAGCTTACCACAGGGAATGTTAGAAGAGACCCAGTACTTC.

V gene TRBV29-1 combines with J gene TRBJ1-1; D gene unclear. V lost 4 bases and J 5 bases, leaving 11 bases between the germline ends. Germline V gene lookup returns CDR1 SQVTM and CDR2 ANQGSEA. This CDR3 has 12 residues. CDR3 region: CSVVPGGTEAFF. As DNA, the CDR3 is TGCAGCGTTGTACCAGGCGGGACTGAAGCTTTCTTT.

The rearrangement links TRBV28 to TRBJ2-7; TRBD2 agrees at 8 bases. The CDR3 runs to 14 residues. The junction had 4 bases not matched to a gene; V was cut back by 1 base and J by 5 bases. Germline assignment: CDR1 MDHEN and CDR2 SYDVKM. CDR3 sequence: CASSLSGGPHEQYF. For the CDR3, the DNA is TGTGCCAGCAGTTTATCGGGGGGGCCGCACGAGCAGTACTTC.

The chain employs TRBV10-2 and TRBJ2-2, with D possibly matching TRBD2 (6 bases). The CDR3 loop spans 14 amino acids. Germline assignment: CDR1 WSHSY and CDR2 SAAADI. Trimming removed 7 bases from V and 0 bases from J, with 9 bases in between. The CDR3, as DNA: TGCGCCAGCATCCGCGGGGCGAACACCGGGGAGCTGTTTTTT. It codes for CASIRGANTGELFF.

This chain uses TRBV18 with TRBJ1-4; TRBD1 agrees at 8 bases. V trimming: 2 bases; J trimming: 7 bases; junction bases outside the gene matches: 12. This CDR3 is built from 17 residues. Germline CDR1 and CDR2: KGHSH and LQKENI. In DNA, the CDR3 is TGTGCCAGCTCACCAAACTCTGCAGGGGGCGGCGGTGAAAAACTGTTTTTT. It encodes CASSPNSAGGGGEKLFF.

The chain employs TRBV19 and TRBJ2-3, with a weak D call TRBD2 (6 bases). Per the germline V gene, CDR1 is LNHDA and CDR2 is SQIVND (reference sequence). Trimming took off 5 bases at V and 0 bases at J, with 15 bases between the two ends. CDR3 length equals 16 residues. The CDR3 nucleotides read TGTGCCAGTAGTGGGCGGGGTAGCGGAAGCACAGATACGCAGTATTTT. Translated: CASSGRGSGSTDTQYF.

The V and J genes are TRBV30 and TRBJ1-1; the D is unclear. This CDR3 spans 12 amino acids. Germline V gene sequence: CDR1 GTSNPN, CDR2 SVGIG (reference sequence). Trimming took 0 bases from V and 5 from J, leaving 7 bases between them. The CDR3: CAWSVLRTEAFF. CDR3 coding DNA: TGTGCCTGGAGTGTACTACGGACTGAAGCTTTCTTT. The whole variable domain, filled in from reference TRBV30 and TRBJ1-1, reads SQTIHQWPATLVQPVGSPLSLECTVEGTSNPNLYWYRQAAGRGLQLLFYSVGIGQISSEVPQNLSASRPQDRQFILSSKKLLLSDSGFYLCAWSVLRTEAFFGQGTRLTVV.

The chain employs TRBV6-5 and TRBJ2-5; 9 positions match TRBD2. The V gene end was trimmed by 6 bases and the J gene end by 2 bases; junction bases not matched to a gene: 7. Germline assignment: CDR1 MNHEY and CDR2 SVGAGI. CDR3 size: 15 residues. CDR3 DNA: TGTGCCAGCAGCCCTCGGACTAGCGAACAAGAGACCCAGTACTTC. Protein product: CASSPRTSEQETQYF.

V is TRBV7-9 and J is TRBJ1-4, with TRBD1 matching over 10 bases. This CDR3 comprises 14 residues. V lost 5 bases and J lost 8; bases outside the gene matches: 5. Germline V lookup: CDR1 SEHNR, CDR2 FQNEAQ (reference sequence). CDR3: CASSRDRGGEKLFF. The CDR3 DNA reads as TGTGCCAGCAGCAGGGACAGGGGCGGGGAAAAACTGTTTTTT.

The chain carries TRBV6-6 and TRBJ2-7; the D gene is possibly TRBD1 (7 bases). With 2 bases removed from V and 4 bases from J, the gap between germline ends came to 12 bases. CDR1 and CDR2 from the germline V gene are MNHNY and SVGAGI (reference sequence). The CDR3 loop spans 14 amino acids. In nucleotides, the CDR3 is TGTGCCAGCAGTTACGTCGCAGGGGGGTACGAGCAGTACTTC. Translating gives CASSYVAGGYEQYF.

This sequence joins TRBV5-1 and TRBJ2-7, with 7 positions matching TRBD1. The CDR3 length is 14 residues. The J segment lost 5 bases and the V segment lost 0 bases, leaving 5 bases of the junction unmatched. Looked up from germline, CDR1 is SGHRS and CDR2 is YFSETQ. CDR3 residues: CASSLGTGFNEQYF. CDR3 coding DNA: TGCGCCAGCAGCTTGGGGACAGGTTTTAACGAGCAGTACTTC.

This chain uses TRBV29-1 with TRBJ2-5, with 10 nucleotides matching TRBD1. The J call is uncertain, as TRBJ2-7 better fits the DNA end. Germline V lookup: CDR1 SQVTM, CDR2 ANQGSEA. CDR3 length equals 17 residues. CDR3 amino acids: CSVEGFSRDRGPYEQYF. For the CDR3, the DNA is TGCAGCGTTGAAGGGTTCTCCCGGGACAGGGGACCCTACGAGCAGTACTTC.

The CDR3, as DNA: TGTGCCTGGGGGGGGACGGGGGGACACTACTACGAGCAGTACTTC. This codes for CAWGGTGGHYYEQYF. The gene calls are TRBV30 and TRBJ2-7, with D maybe TRBD2 (7 bases). Trimming removed 5 bases at V and 3 bases at J, with 20 bases between. In germline, CDR1 is GTSNPN, CDR2 SVGIG (reference sequence). This CDR3 region has 15 residues.

The rearrangement links TRBV30 to TRBJ1-2, with TRBD1 matching 7 bases. This CDR3 has 12 residues. The V gene's germline CDR1 is GTSNPN and CDR2 SVGIG (reference sequence). The J segment lost 8 bases and the V segment lost 1 base, leaving 4 bases of the junction unmatched. CDR3 loop: CAWSGTGQGYTF. The CDR3 bases are TGTGCCTGGAGTGGGACAGGCCAGGGCTACACCTTC.

The chain combines TRBV14 with TRBJ2-7; D possibly corresponds to TRBD1 (6 bases). Germline V CDR1 and CDR2: SGHDN, FVKESK. CDR3 length equals 14 residues. V was trimmed by 1 base and J by 6 bases, leaving 13 bases between them. Here the CDR3 DNA reads TGTGCCAGCAGCCAAGTCAACAGGGCACGCGAGCAGTACTTC. Amino acid sequence: CASSQVNRAREQYF.

The V call is TRBV2, the J call TRBJ1-1; 7 positions match TRBD1. V was clipped by 6 bases and J by 4 bases; unmatched bases: 14. Germline V CDR1 and CDR2: SNHLY, FYNNEI. There are 16 residues in the CDR3. The CDR3 loop reads CASRWTGGGLITEAFF. The CDR3 region has the DNA TGTGCCAGCAGGTGGACAGGTGGGGGCCTGATCACTGAAGCTTTCTTT. Using reference TRBV2 and TRBJ1-1 for the parts outside the CDR3, the full variable domain is EPEVTQTPSHQVTQMGQEVILRCVPISNHLYFYWYRQILGQKVEFLVSFYNNEISEKSEIFDDQFSVERPDGSNFTLKIRSTKLEDSAMYFCASRWTGGGLITEAFFGQGTRLTVV.

The J gene is TRBJ2-1, the V gene TRBV5-1; D not certain. The CDR3 is made up of 12 amino acids. The ends were cut back, 4 bases at V and 7 bases at J, with 9 bases in the middle. Germline V gene sequence: CDR1 SGHRS, CDR2 YFSETQ. DNA of the CDR3: TGCGCCAGCAGCCTTTCCCCGAATGAGCAGTTCTTC. Translated: CASSLSPNEQFF.

This chain uses TRBV6-5 with TRBJ2-7, with 9 bases identical to TRBD1. The CDR3 consists of 14 residues. The V gene end was trimmed by 7 bases and the J gene end by 5 bases; junction bases not matched to a gene: 9. Germline CDR1 MNHEY, CDR2 SVGAGI. Here the CDR3 reads CASKNRGPPDEQYF. The CDR3 region has the DNA TGTGCCAGCAAAAACAGGGGGCCCCCGGACGAGCAGTACTTC.

V gene TRBV7-2 combines with J gene TRBJ1-1, with D unclear. The CDR3 totals 14 residues. V shed 1 base and J shed 1 base, with 7 bases lying between them. Germline-derived CDR1 and CDR2 are SGHTA and FQGNSA. The CDR3 loop reads CASSLERWNTEAFF. CDR3 sequence (DNA): TGTGCCAGCAGCTTAGAACGGTGGAACACTGAAGCTTTCTTT.

The J gene is TRBJ2-7, the V gene TRBV6-6; TRBD2 matches at 10 bases. V was clipped by 6 bases and J by 2 bases; unmatched bases: 7. Germline CDR1 reads MNHNY; CDR2 reads SVGAGI (reference sequence). The CDR3 contains 15 residues. The CDR3 DNA reads TGTGCCAGCAGATACGGGGGGACTAGCGCCTACGAGCAGTACTTC. This encodes CASRYGGTSAYEQYF.

J is TRBJ2-1 and V is TRBV29-1; TRBD2 aligns across 7 bases. CDR3 size: 15 residues. From germline, CDR1 is SQVTM and CDR2 ANQGSEA. Unmatched junction bases numbered 16, after V lost 2 bases and J lost 12 bases. The CDR3 DNA reads TGCAGCGTTGAAAGGGGAGGGACTGGAGCGACGGTGCAGTTCTTC. Encoded protein: CSVERGGTGATVQFF.

This sequence joins TRBV2 and TRBJ2-7; 12 nucleotides match TRBD2. Germline-derived CDR1 and CDR2 are SNHLY and FYNNEI. The length of the CDR3 is 15 residues. J was trimmed by 4 bases and V by 6 bases; bases with no gene match: 7. CDR3 bases: TGTGCCAGCAGCAGACTAGCGGGGGACCTTTACGAGCAGTACTTC. Its protein product is CASSRLAGDLYEQYF.